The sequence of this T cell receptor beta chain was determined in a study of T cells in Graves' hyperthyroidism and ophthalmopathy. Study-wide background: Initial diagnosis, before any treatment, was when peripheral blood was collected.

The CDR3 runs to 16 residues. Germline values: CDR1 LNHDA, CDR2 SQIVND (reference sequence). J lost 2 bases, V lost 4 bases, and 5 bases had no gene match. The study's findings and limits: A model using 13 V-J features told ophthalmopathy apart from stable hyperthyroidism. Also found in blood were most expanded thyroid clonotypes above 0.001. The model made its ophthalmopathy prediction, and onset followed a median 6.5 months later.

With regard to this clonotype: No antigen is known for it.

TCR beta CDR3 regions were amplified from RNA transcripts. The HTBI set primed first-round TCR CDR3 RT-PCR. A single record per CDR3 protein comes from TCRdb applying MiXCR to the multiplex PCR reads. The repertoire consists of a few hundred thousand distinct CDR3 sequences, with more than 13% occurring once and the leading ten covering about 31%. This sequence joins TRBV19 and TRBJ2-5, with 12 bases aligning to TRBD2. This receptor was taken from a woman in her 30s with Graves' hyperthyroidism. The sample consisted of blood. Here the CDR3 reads CASSTRLAGEQETQYF. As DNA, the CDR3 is TGTGCCAGTAGTACACGACTAGCGGGAGAACAAGAGACCCAGTACTTC.